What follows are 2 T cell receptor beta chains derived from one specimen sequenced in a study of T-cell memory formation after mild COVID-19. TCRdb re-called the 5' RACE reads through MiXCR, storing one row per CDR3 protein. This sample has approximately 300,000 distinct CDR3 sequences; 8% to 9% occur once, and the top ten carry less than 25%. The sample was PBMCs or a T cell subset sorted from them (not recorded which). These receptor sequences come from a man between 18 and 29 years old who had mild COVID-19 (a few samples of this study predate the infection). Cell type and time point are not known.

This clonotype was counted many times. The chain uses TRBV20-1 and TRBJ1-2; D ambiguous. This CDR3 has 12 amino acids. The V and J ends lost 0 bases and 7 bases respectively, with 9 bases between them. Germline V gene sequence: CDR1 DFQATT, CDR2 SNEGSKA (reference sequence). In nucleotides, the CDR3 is TGCAGTGCTAGAGATGAACCCGGTGGCTACACCTTC. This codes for CSARDEPGGYTF.

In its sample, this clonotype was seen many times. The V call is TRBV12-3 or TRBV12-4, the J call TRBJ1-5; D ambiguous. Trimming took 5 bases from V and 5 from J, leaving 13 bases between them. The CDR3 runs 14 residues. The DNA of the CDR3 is TGTGCCAGCAGTCTGCGACGGGTGGATCAGCCCCAGCATTTT. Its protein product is CASSLRRVDQPQHF.